Listed here are 17 T cell receptor beta chains from one sample, sequenced in a study of T cell changes during pregnancy in multiple sclerosis. Some clones are missing from TCRdb's copy, which holds only in-frame ones; the method was immunoSEQ multiplex PCR. Here the sample spans tens of thousands of clones, about 93% being singletons. The sample was peripheral blood, taken in the third trimester of pregnancy. All receptors come from a female donor with multiple sclerosis, enrolled in a pregnancy study.

The chain joins TRBV7-2 to TRBJ2-1; 7 nucleotides line up with TRBD2. J was trimmed by 0 bases and V by 0 bases; bases with no gene match: 8. The CDR3 runs to 18 residues. Germline lookup yields CDR1 SGHTA and CDR2 FQGNSA. The CDR3 bases are TGTGCCAGCAGCTTAGCGCTGGGGGAGGGGAGCTCCTACAATGAGCAGTTCTTC. Translating gives CASSLALGEGSSYNEQFF.

The chain recombines TRBV28 with TRBJ2-4; 10 bases match TRBD1. CDR1 and CDR2 (germline): MDHEN, SYDVKM. The V gene end was trimmed by 3 bases and the J gene end by 5 bases; junction bases not matched to a gene: 10. The CDR3 covers 17 residues. The CDR3 spells CASSLPLGTGAENIQYF. CDR3 in DNA: TGTGCCAGCAGTTTGCCCCTCGGGACAGGGGCGGAAAACATTCAGTACTTC.

This sequence joins TRBV11-2 and TRBJ2-2, with 9 nucleotides matching TRBD2. Per the germline V gene, CDR1 is SGHAT and CDR2 is FQNNGV. J lost 0 bases, V lost 1 base, and 0 bases had no gene match. This CDR3 contains 16 residues. The CDR3 loop is CASSLVAGANTGELFF. The CDR3 DNA is TGTGCCAGCAGCTTAGTAGCGGGAGCGAACACCGGGGAGCTGTTTTTT.

This sequence joins TRBV29-1 and TRBJ2-7, with 12 bases aligning to TRBD1. Trimming cost V 4 bases and J 3 bases; bases outside gene matches: 4. The CDR3 spans 14 residues. Germline V CDR1 and CDR2: SQVTM, ANQGSEA. CDR3 bases: TGCAGCGTTGTGGGGACAGGGGGCTTCTACGAGCAGTACTTC. Protein: CSVVGTGGFYEQYF.

The chain is built from TRBV27 and TRBJ2-1; 8 nucleotides align to TRBD2. V gave up 5 bases and J gave up 6 bases; unmatched junction bases: 9. The germline V gene has CDR1 MNHEY and CDR2 SMNVEV (reference sequence). The CDR3 consists of 15 residues. DNA for the CDR3: TGTGCCAGCAGTCGCGGGACTAGGGAGACCAATGAGCAGTTCTTC. It yields the protein CASSRGTRETNEQFF.

On this clone: Germline is not matched at one junction end, which may reflect a read error. The chain joins TRBV4-1 to TRBJ1-4, with 7 bases lining up with TRBD1. The CDR3 contains 16 residues. CDR1 is MGHRA and CDR2 is YSYEKL in the germline V gene. CDR3 sequence: CASCQGGGRANEKLFF. CDR3 nucleotides: TGCGCCAGCTGCCAGGGGGGGGGTAGGGCTAATGAAAAACTGTTTTTT.

The rearrangement joins TRBV12-5 to TRBJ2-7, with a weak D call TRBD1 (6 bases). CDR3 size: 16 residues. V lost 0 bases to trimming and J lost 5 bases, with 17 bases between them. Germline-derived CDR1 and CDR2 are LGHNT and FRNRAP. As DNA, the CDR3 is TGTGCTAGTGGTTTGGTGGTCGACAGGCCGTTGAACGAGCAGTACTTC. This gives the protein CASGLVVDRPLNEQYF.

The V call is TRBV4-1, the J call TRBJ2-1, with 9 positions matching TRBD2. Germline trimming cut 4 bases from V and 6 bases from J; bases unmatched to any gene: 7. This CDR3 has 15 amino acids. The germline CDR1 and CDR2 sequences are MGHRA and YSYEKL. The CDR3 DNA is TGCGCCAGCAGCCGCCTCGTAGCGGGAGTCAATGAGCAGTTCTTC. It is translated as CASSRLVAGVNEQFF.

The chain combines TRBV2 with TRBJ1-1, with 9 bases that match TRBD1. CDR1 and CDR2 from the germline V gene are SNHLY and FYNNEI. The CDR3 consists of 16 residues. V lost 6 bases and J lost 1; bases outside the gene matches: 9. In DNA form, the CDR3 reads TGTGCCAGCAGAATCGGGACAGGGAGTTGGAACACTGAAGCTTTCTTT. Protein: CASRIGTGSWNTEAFF.

The chain carries TRBV5-1 and TRBJ1-1, with 7 bases fitting TRBD1. The CDR3 has 16 residues. The germline V gene encodes CDR1 SGHRS and CDR2 YFSETQ. V lost 4 bases, J lost 3 bases, and 12 bases stayed unmatched. CDR3 region: CASSPGQNTVHTEAFF. The CDR3 DNA reads as TGCGCCAGCAGCCCGGGACAGAACACGGTGCACACTGAAGCTTTCTTT. Filled out from reference TRBV5-1 and TRBJ1-1, the complete variable domain reads KAGVTQTPRYLIKTRGQQVTLSCSPISGHRSVSWYQQTPGQGLQFLFEYFSETQRNKGNFPGRFSGRQFSNSRSEMNVSTLELGDSALYLCASSPGQNTVHTEAFFGQGTRLTVV.

This clone showed up just once. The rearrangement links TRBV11-2 to TRBJ1-1, with D tentatively TRBD1 (5 bases). The CDR3 sequence is 15 residues long. Trimming left V 4 bases short and J 5 bases short, with 17 bases between. Germline CDR1 SGHAT, CDR2 FQNNGV. Written as DNA, the CDR3 is TGTGCCAGCAGCTCCTATCAGGGTTTGAGGACTGAAGCTTTCTTT. It yields the protein CASSSYQGLRTEAFF.

The V and J genes are TRBV27 and TRBJ2-1; perhaps TRBD2 as D (5 bases). Germline V CDR1 and CDR2: MNHEY, SMNVEV (reference sequence). The CDR3 runs 12 residues. Trimming took off 2 bases at V and 9 bases at J, with 8 bases between the two ends. The DNA of the CDR3 is TGTGCCAGCAGTTTACTAGCCGGTGAGCAGTTCTTC. Amino acids: CASSLLAGEQFF.

This chain uses TRBV18 with TRBJ1-3; TRBD1 aligns across 8 bases. This CDR3 spans 18 amino acids. J gave up 0 bases and V 1 base, and 8 bases lay outside the gene matches. CDR1 and CDR2 (germline): KGHSH, LQKENI. Here the CDR3 reads CASSPLEGRGPSGNTIYF. In nucleotides, the CDR3 is TGTGCCAGCTCACCACTGGAGGGCAGGGGGCCCTCTGGAAACACCATATATTTT.

The chain combines TRBV27 with TRBJ2-7, with 9 bases matching TRBD1. Germline CDR1 MNHEY, CDR2 SMNVEV (reference sequence). J gave up 4 bases and V 4 bases, and 5 bases lay outside the gene matches. CDR3 length equals 14 residues. The CDR3 is CASSSVTGGYEQYF. CDR3 nucleotide sequence: TGTGCCAGCAGTTCGGTGACAGGGGGATACGAGCAGTACTTC.

This clone came up a few times. The chain has TRBV28 and TRBJ1-1; 7 bases are shared with TRBD1. Per the germline V gene, CDR1 is MDHEN and CDR2 is SYDVKM. The CDR3 is 14 amino acids. Losses at the gene ends were 5 bases for V and 5 bases for J; bases not matched to a gene: 8. CDR3 amino acids: CASSLTGWGTEAFF. The CDR3 nucleotides read TGTGCCAGCAGTCTGACAGGGTGGGGAACTGAAGCTTTCTTT. Full variable domain (remainder filled in from reference TRBV28 and TRBJ1-1): DVKVTQSSRYLVKRTGEKVFLECVQDMDHENMFWYRQDPGLGLRLIYFSYDVKMKEKGDIPEGYSVSREKKERFSLILESASTNQTSMYLCASSLTGWGTEAFFGQGTRLTVV.

The chain carries TRBV4-3 and TRBJ2-1; TRBD2 matches 7 bases. Germline V gene sequence: CDR1 LGHNA, CDR2 YSLEER. The CDR3 consists of 13 residues. Trimming at V came to 5 bases and at J to 9 bases, leaving 7 bases not matched to a gene. CDR3 DNA: TGCGCCAGCAGCTTCAGACTAGCTCTTGAGCAGTTCTTC. Translating it yields CASSFRLALEQFF.

V and J are TRBV7-2 and TRBJ2-7; TRBD1 matches at 8 bases. Germline CDR1 SGHTA, CDR2 FQGNSA. The J segment lost 3 bases and the V segment lost 5 bases, leaving 6 bases of the junction unmatched. There are 14 residues in the CDR3. CDR3 nucleotides: TGTGCCAGCAGCCATCACAGGGGGATCTACGAGCAGTACTTC. It encodes CASSHHRGIYEQYF.